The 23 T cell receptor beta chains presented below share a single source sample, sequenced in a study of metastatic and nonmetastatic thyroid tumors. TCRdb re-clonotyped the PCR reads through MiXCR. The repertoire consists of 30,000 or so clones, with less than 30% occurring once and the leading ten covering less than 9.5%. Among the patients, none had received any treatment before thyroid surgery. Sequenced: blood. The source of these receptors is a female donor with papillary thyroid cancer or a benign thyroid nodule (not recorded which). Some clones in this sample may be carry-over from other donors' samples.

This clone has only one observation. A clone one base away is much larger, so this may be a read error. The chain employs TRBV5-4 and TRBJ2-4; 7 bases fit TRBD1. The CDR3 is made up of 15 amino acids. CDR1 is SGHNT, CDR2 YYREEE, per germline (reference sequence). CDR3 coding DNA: TGTGCCAGCACCAATAACCAGGGGGATAGAAACATTCATTACTTC. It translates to CASTNNQGDRNIHYF. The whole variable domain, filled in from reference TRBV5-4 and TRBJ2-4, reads ETGVTQSPTHLIKTRGQQVTLRCSSQSGHNTVSWYQQALGQGPQFIFQYYREEENGRGNFPPRFSGLQFPNYSSELNVNALELDDSALYLCASTNNQGDRNIHYFGAGTRLSVL.

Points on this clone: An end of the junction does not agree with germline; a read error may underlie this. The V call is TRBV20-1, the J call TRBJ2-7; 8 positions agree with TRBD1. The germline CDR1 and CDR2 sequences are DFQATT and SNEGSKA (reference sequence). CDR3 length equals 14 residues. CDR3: CSSRVSGGSYEQYF. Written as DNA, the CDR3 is TGCAGTTCTAGAGTCTCAGGGGGCTCGTACGAGCAGTACTTC.

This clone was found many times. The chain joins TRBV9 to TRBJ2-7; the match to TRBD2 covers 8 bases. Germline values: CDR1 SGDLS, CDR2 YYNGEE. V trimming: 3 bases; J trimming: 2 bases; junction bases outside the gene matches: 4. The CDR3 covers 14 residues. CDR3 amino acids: CASSDGRAPYEQYF. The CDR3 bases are TGTGCCAGCAGCGACGGGAGGGCCCCCTACGAGCAGTACTTC.

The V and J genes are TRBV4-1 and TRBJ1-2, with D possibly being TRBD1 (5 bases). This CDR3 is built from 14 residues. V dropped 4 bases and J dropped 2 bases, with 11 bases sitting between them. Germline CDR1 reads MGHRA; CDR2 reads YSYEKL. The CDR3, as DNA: TGCGCCAGCAGCCTGGTGGGGGGGAACTATGGCTACACCTTC. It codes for CASSLVGGNYGYTF.

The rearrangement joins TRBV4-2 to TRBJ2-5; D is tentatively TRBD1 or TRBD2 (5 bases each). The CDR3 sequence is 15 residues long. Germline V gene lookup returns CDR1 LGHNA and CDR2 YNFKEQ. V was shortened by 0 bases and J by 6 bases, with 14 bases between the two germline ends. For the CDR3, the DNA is TGTGCCAGCAGCCAAGATTGGGACGGGCGGCAGACCCAGTACTTC. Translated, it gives CASSQDWDGRQTQYF.

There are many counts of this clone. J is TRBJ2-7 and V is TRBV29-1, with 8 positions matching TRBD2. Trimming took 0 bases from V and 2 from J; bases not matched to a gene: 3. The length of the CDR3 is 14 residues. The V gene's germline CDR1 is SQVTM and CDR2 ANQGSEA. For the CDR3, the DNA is TGCAGCGTTGAAGACCGGGGGGGGGCCTACGAGCAGTACTTC. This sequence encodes CSVEDRGGAYEQYF.

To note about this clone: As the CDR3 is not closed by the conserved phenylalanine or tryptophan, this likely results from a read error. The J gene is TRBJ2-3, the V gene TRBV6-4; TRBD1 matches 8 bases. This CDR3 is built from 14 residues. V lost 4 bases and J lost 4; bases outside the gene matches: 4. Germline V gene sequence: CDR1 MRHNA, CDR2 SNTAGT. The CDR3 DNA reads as TGTGCCAGCAGTGCAGGGGGCTTCGCAGATACGCAGTATTAT. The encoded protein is CASSAGGFADTQYY.

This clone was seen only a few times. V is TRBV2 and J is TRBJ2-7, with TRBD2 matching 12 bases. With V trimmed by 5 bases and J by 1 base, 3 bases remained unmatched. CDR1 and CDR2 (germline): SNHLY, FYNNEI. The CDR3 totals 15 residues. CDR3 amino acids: CASSPGLAGSYEQYF. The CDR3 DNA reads TGTGCCAGCAGTCCGGGACTAGCGGGTTCCTACGAGCAGTACTTC.

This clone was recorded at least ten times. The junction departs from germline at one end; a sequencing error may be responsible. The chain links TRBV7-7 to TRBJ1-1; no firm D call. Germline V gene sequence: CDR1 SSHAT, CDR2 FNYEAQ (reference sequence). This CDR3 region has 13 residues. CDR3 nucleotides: TGTGCTAGCAGCCGCCAGTGGAACACTGAAGCTTTCTTT. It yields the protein CASSRQWNTEAFF.

The DNA of the CDR3 is TGTGGCCGCAGGCCAGCTCCGGGACGGGATAATTCACCCCTCCACTTT. It specifies CGRRPAPGRDNSPLHF. The chain joins TRBV6-1 to TRBJ1-6; perhaps TRBD1 as D (5 bases). This CDR3 contains 16 residues. Germline assignment: CDR1 MNHNS and CDR2 SASEGT.

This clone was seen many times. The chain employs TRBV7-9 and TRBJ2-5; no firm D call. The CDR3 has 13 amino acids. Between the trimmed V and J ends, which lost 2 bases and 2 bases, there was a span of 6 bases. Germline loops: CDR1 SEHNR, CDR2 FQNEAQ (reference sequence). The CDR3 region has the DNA TGTGCCAGCAGCTTACTAACTCAAGAGACCCAGTACTTC. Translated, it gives CASSLLTQETQYF.

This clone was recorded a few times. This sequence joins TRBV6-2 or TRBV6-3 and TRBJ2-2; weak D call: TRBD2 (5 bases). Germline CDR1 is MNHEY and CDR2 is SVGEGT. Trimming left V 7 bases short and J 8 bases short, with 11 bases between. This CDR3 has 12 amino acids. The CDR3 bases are TGTGCCAGCACTTTGAGACTAGGGGAGCTGTTTTTT. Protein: CASTLRLGELFF.

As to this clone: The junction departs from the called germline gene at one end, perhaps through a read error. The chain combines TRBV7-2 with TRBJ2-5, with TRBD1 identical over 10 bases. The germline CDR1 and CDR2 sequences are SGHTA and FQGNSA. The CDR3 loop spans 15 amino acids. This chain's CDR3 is CVSILRQGARETQYF. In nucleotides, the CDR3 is TGTGTCAGCATCTTGAGACAGGGGGCAAGAGAGACCCAGTACTTC.

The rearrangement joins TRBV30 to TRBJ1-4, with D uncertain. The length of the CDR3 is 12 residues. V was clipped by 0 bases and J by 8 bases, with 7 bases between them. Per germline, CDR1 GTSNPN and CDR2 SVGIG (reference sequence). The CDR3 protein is CAWSVQREKLFF. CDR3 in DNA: TGTGCCTGGAGTGTACAAAGGGAAAAACTGTTTTTT.

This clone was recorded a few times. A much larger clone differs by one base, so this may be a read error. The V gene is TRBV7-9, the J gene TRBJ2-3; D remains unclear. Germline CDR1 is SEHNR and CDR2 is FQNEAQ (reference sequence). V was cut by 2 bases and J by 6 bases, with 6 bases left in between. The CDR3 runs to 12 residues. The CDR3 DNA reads TGTGCCAGCAGCTTATATAGGGATACGCAGTATTTT. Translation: CASSLYRDTQYF.

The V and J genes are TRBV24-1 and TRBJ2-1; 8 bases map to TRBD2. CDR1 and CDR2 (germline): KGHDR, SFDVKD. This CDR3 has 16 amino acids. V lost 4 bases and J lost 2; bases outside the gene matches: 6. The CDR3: CATSDPSGSAYNEQFF. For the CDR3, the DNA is TGTGCCACCAGTGACCCAAGCGGGAGTGCCTACAATGAGCAGTTCTTC.

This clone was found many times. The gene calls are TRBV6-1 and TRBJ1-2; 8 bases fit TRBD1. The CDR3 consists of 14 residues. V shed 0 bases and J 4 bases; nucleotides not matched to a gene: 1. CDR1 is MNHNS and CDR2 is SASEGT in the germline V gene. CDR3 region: CASSEAGTGYGYTF. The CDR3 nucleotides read TGTGCCAGCAGTGAAGCCGGGACAGGCTATGGCTACACCTTC.

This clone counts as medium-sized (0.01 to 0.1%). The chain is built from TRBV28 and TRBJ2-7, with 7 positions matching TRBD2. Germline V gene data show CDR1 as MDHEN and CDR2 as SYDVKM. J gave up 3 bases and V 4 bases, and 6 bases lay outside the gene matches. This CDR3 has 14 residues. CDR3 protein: CASSWRGTLYEQYF. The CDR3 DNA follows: TGTGCCAGCAGTTGGCGGGGGACTCTCTACGAGCAGTACTTC.

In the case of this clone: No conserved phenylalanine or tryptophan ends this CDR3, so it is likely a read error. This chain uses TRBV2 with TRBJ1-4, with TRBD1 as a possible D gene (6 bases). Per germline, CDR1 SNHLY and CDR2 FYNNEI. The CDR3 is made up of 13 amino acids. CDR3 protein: CALLGADNEQLFC. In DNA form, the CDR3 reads TGTGCCCTGTTGGGGGCGGATAATGAACAACTGTTTTGT.

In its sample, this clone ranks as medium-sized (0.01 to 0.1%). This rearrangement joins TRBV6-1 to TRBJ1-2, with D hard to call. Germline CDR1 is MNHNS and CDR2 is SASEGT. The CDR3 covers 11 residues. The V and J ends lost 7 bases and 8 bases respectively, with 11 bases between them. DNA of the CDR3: TGTGCCAGCAACCACCCGGGCGGCTACACCTTC. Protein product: CASNHPGGYTF.

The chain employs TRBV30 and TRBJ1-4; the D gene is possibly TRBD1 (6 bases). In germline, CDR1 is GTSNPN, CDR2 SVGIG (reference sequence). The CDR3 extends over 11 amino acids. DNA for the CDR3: TGTTCTTGGGGGGCGTATGAAAAACTGTTTTTT. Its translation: CSWGAYEKLFF. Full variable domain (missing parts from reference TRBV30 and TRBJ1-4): SQTIHQWPATLVQPVGSPLSLECTVEGTSNPNLYWYRQAAGRGLQLLFYSVGIGQISSEVPQNLSASRPQDRQFILSSKKLLLSDSGFYLCSWGAYEKLFFGSGTQLSVL.

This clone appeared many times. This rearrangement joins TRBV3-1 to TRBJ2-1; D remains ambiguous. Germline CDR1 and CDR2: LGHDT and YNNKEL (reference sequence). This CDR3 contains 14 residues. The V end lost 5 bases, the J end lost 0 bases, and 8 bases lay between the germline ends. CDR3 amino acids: CASSYVSSYNEQFF. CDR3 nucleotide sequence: TGTGCCAGCAGCTACGTGAGCTCCTACAATGAGCAGTTCTTC.

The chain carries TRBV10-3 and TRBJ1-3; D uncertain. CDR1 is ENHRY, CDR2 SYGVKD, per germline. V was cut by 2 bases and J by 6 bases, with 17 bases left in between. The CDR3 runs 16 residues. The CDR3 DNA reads TGTGCCATCAGTGAGCCCTACCGGGTGCTTGAAAACACCATATATTTT. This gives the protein CAISEPYRVLENTIYF.